The text below deals with one T cell receptor (beta chain). Authors' data handling: By means of reference gene primer amplification, nucleated cell counts were estimated. Only in-frame clones appear in the TCRdb table, and some are missing; sequencing was by immunoSEQ multiplex PCR. V and J calls and clone size are copied from that table; D and trimming were computed from the DNA. The top ten hold 3% of the sample, which has around 250,000 clones, just over 85% seen once. V lost 5 bases and J lost 2, with 11 bases in between. This CDR3 has 14 residues. Per the germline V gene, CDR1 is MDHEN and CDR2 is SYDVKM. This entry comes from a study of blood T cell repertoires in COVID-19. For the study at large: Both acute and convalescent COVID-19 samples were obtained from the United States, Italy and Spain. Sample material is recorded as cDNA or gDNA derived from T cells, B-cell-depleted T cells, or PBMCs.

The sample comprised peripheral blood. This sequence originates from a woman in her twenties or thirties with active or convalescent COVID-19. The chain has TRBV28 and TRBJ2-3, with D hard to call. The CDR3 bases are TGTGCCAGCAGTCCCCGGGTCTTCACAGATACGCAGTATTTT. Its translation is CASSPRVFTDTQYF.